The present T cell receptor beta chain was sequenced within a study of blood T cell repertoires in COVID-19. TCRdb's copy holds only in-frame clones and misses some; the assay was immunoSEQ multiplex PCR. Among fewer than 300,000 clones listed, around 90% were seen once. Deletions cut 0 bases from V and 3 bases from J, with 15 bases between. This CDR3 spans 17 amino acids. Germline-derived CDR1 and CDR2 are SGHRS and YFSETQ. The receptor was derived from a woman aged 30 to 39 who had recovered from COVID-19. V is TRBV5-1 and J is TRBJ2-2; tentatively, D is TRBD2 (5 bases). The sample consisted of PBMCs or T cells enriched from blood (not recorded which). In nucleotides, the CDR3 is TGCGCCAGCAGCTTGGGCCTATCTAGCCGGGACACCGGGGAGCTGTTTTTT. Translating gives CASSLGLSSRDTGELFF.